This TCR beta chain was obtained from a study of molecular identifiers for immune sequencing clone quantification. The CDR3 contains 12 residues. V lost 0 bases to trimming and J lost 4 bases, with 6 bases between them. Germline values: CDR1 SQVTM, CDR2 ANQGSEA. Input for naive CD8 libraries was about 19,000 to 1,100,000 sorted cells; the RNA fraction used was 10%, 30% or 50%. Bulk libraries came from a prior protocol with listed TCR primers. TCRdb re-called the PCR reads through MiXCR, storing one row per CDR3 protein. The sample lists under 350,000 distinct CDR3 sequences, over 20% occurring once. This receptor was obtained from a human donor in good health. Some libraries in this study had Jurkat cell RNA spiked in. V gene TRBV29-1 combines with J gene TRBJ2-5; D uncertain. Source material: naive CD8+ T cells from blood, with Jurkat cell RNA spiked in. Noted subset: FACS-sorted CD8+CD4-CCR7+CD45RA+ naive T cells. The CDR3 loop reads CSVEDMGETQYF. For the CDR3, the DNA is TGCAGCGTTGAAGACATGGGAGAGACCCAGTACTTC.